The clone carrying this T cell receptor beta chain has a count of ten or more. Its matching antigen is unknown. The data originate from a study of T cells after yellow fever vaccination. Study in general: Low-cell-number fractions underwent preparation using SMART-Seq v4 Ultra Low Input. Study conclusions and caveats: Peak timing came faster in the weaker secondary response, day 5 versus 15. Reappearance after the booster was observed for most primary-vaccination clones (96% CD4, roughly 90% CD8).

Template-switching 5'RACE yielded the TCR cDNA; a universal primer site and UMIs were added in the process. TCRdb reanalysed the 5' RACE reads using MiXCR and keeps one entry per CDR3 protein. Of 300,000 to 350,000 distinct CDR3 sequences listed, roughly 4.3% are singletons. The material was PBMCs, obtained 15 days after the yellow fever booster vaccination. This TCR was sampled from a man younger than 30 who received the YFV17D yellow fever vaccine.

The CDR3 here is CSARDRRTYEQYF. CDR3 DNA sequence: TGCAGTGCTAGGGACAGGCGAACCTACGAGCAGTACTTC. The chain employs TRBV20-1 and TRBJ2-7; 7 nucleotides align to TRBD1. Germline CDR1 DFQATT, CDR2 SNEGSKA (reference sequence). This CDR3 comprises 13 residues. The trim removed 3 bases at V and 2 bases at J, leaving 4 bases unmatched.